This passage covers 4 T cell receptor beta chains from one sample sequenced in a study of spatial heterogeneity in lung cancer. The sample's time point: sample taken at primary tumor resection. TCRdb called the 5' RACE reads again in MiXCR, with one record for every CDR3 protein. The sample lists tens of thousands of distinct CDR3 sequences; over 6.5% were seen once. The starting material was PBMCs, obtained at surgery. All receptors derive from a female donor with early-stage non-small cell lung cancer.

This clonotype turned up a few times. V gene TRBV4-3 combines with J gene TRBJ1-2; D unclear. With 1 base removed from V and 7 bases from J, the gap between germline ends came to 16 bases. Looked up from germline, CDR1 is LGHNA and CDR2 is YSLEER. This CDR3 spans 15 amino acids. Here the CDR3 DNA reads TGCGCCAGCAGCCAAGGGACGCTCTTATGGTCTGGCTACACCTTC. Translation: CASSQGTLLWSGYTF.

This clonotype appeared many times. The rearrangement uses TRBV19 and TRBJ2-7; 7 bases line up with TRBD1. Trimming took 6 bases from V and 0 from J; bases not matched to a gene: 11. The CDR3 consists of 16 residues. CDR1 is LNHDA, CDR2 SQIVND, per germline (reference sequence). In DNA, the CDR3 is TGTGCCAGTAGACGGAGACCGGGACAGCTCTCCTACGAGCAGTACTTC. It yields the protein CASRRRPGQLSYEQYF.

The genes are TRBV19 and TRBJ1-5, with D possibly matching TRBD1 (5 bases). Trimming stripped 5 bases from V and 4 bases from J, with 6 bases between. Germline V lookup: CDR1 LNHDA, CDR2 SQIVND (reference sequence). This CDR3 comprises 12 residues. The CDR3 region has the DNA TGTGCCAGTAGTCCAGGGAATCAGCCCCAGCATTTT. Translating gives CASSPGNQPQHF.

In its sample, this clonotype was seen many times. The chain couples TRBV10-3 to TRBJ2-3; no firm D call. CDR1 is ENHRY, CDR2 SYGVKD, per germline. V lost 7 bases, J lost 5 bases, and 10 bases lay in between. The CDR3 length is 12 residues. CDR3 sequence reads: CAINRNGDTQYF. The CDR3 DNA follows: TGTGCCATCAATCGGAATGGAGATACGCAGTATTTT.